This TCR beta chain comes out of a study of T cell repertoires in cytomegalovirus infection. As for the study in general: Matching HLA type and CMV infection were both indicated by public TCR beta signatures.

Broader study findings: Public TCR beta family frequency separated CMV-and-HLA carriers, including in an independent cohort. Dominating the ex vivo response were HLA-C-restricted CMV-specific TCR beta clonotypes.

This clonotype was recorded at least ten times. Antigen specificity is unknown. With 10 bases removed from V and 1 base from J, the gap between germline ends came to 13 bases. The germline V gene encodes CDR1 MNHNS and CDR2 SASEGT. The CDR3 has 13 amino acids. Using its own MiXCR run on the reads, TCRdb lists one record per CDR3 protein. The sample has some 250,000 distinct CDR3 sequences; roughly 10% are singletons. The rearrangement joins TRBV6-1 to TRBJ1-1; D gene unclear. The sample comprised PBMCs. This clonotype was sampled from a human donor in good health (CMV status not recorded). Some clones in this sample may be carry-over from other donors' samples. The CDR3: CAILRRRNTEAFF. DNA of the CDR3: TGTGCCATTCTCCGGAGAAGGAACACTGAAGCTTTCTTT.